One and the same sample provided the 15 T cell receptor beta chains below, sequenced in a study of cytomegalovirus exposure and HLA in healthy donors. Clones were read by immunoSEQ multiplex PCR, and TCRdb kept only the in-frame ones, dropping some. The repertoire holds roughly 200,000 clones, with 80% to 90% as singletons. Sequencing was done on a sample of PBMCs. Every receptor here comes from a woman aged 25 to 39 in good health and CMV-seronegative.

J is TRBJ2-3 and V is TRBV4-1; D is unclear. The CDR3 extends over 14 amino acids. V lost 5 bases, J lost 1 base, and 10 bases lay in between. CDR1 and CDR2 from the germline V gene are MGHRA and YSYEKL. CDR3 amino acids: CASSSDRGTDTQYF. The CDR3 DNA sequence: TGCGCCAGCAGCTCCGACCGGGGCACAGATACGCAGTATTTT.

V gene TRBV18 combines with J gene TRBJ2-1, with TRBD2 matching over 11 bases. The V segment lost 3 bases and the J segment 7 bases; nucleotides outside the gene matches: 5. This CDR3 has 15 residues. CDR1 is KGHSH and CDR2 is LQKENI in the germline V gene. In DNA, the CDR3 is TGTGCCAGCTCACCGTCTAGCGGGAGGATAAATGAGCAGTTCTTC. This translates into CASSPSSGRINEQFF.

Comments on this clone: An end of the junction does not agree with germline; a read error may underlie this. CDR3 in amino acids: CASSLGGPELFF. CDR3 in DNA: TGCGCCAGCAGTTTGGGGGGGCCGGAGCTGTTTTTT. The chain links TRBV5-1 to TRBJ2-2, with D maybe TRBD2 (7 bases). The CDR3 loop spans 12 amino acids. CDR1 and CDR2 (germline): SGHRS, YFSETQ.

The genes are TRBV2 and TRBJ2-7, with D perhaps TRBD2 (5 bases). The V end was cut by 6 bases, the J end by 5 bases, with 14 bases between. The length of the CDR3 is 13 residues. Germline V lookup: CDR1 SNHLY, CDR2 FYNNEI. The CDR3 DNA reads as TGTGCCAGCAGGACCGGGGTAGGGCACGAGCAGTACTTC. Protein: CASRTGVGHEQYF.

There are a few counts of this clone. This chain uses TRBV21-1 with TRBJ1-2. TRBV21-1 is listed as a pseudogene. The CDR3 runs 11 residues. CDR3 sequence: CARTDPSFYTF. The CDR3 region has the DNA TGTGCCAGGACTGACCCAAGCTTCTACACCTTC.

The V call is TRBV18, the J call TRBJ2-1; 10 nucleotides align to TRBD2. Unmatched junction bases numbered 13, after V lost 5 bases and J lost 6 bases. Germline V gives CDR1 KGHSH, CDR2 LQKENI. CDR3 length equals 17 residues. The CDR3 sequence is CASSNTLAGGGFNEQFF. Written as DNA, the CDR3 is TGTGCCAGCTCAAACACCTTAGCGGGAGGAGGGTTCAATGAGCAGTTCTTC. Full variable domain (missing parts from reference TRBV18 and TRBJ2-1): NAGVMQNPRHLVRRRGQEARLRCSPMKGHSHVYWYRQLPEEGLKFMVYLQKENIIDESGMPKERFSAEFPKEGPSILRIQQVVRGDSAAYFCASSNTLAGGGFNEQFFGPGTRLTVL.

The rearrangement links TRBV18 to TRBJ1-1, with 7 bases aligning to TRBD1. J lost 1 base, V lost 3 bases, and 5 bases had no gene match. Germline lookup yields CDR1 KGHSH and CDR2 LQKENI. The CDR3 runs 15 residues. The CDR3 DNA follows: TGTGCCAGCTCACCTGGAGGGGGCGAGAACACTGAAGCTTTCTTT. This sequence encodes CASSPGGGENTEAFF.

The CDR3 here is CAGEGADNYGYTF. The CDR3 DNA reads as TGTGCCGGCGAGGGGGCGGATAACTATGGCTACACCTTC. The rearrangement links TRBV30 to TRBJ1-2, with 7 bases lining up with TRBD1. Germline V gene lookup returns CDR1 GTSNPN and CDR2 SVGIG (reference sequence). The CDR3 sequence is 13 residues long. Trimming took 8 bases from V and 1 from J; bases not matched to a gene: 7.

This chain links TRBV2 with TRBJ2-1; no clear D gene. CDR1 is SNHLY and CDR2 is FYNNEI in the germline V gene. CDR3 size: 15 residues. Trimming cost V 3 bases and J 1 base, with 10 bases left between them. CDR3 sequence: CASSDRGTSYNEQFF. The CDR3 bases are TGTGCCAGCAGTGACAGAGGCACTTCCTACAATGAGCAGTTCTTC.

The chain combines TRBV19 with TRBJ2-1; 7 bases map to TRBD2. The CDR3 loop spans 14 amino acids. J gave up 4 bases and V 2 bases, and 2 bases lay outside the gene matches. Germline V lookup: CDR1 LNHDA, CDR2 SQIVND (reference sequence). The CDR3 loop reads CASSIQRGYNEQFF. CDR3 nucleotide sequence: TGTGCCAGTAGTATACAGCGGGGTTACAATGAGCAGTTCTTC.

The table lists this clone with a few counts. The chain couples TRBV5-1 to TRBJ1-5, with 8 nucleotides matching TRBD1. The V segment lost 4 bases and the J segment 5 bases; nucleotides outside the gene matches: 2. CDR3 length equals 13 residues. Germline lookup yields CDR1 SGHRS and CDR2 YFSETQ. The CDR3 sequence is CASSPDRDQPQHF. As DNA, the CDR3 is TGCGCCAGCAGCCCGGACAGGGATCAGCCCCAGCATTTT. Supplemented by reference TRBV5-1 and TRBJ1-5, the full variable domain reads KAGVTQTPRYLIKTRGQQVTLSCSPISGHRSVSWYQQTPGQGLQFLFEYFSETQRNKGNFPGRFSGRQFSNSRSEMNVSTLELGDSALYLCASSPDRDQPQHFGDGTRLSIL.

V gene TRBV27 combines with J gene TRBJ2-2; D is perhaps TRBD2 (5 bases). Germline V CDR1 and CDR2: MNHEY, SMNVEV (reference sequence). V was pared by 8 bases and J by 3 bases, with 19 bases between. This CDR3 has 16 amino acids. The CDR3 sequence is CASQDFFKSYTGELFF. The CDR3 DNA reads TGTGCCAGCCAGGACTTTTTCAAGAGCTACACCGGGGAGCTGTTTTTT.

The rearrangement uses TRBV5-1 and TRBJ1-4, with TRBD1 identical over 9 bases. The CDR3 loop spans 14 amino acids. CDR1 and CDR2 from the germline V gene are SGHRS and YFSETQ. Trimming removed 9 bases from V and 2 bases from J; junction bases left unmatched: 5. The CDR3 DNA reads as TGCGCCAACCATGGGACAGGGACTAATGAAAAACTGTTTTTT. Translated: CANHGTGTNEKLFF.

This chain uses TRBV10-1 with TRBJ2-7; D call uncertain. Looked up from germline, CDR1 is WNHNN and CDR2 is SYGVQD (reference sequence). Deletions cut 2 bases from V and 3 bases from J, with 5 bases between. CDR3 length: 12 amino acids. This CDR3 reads CASSEAGYEQYF. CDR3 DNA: TGCGCCAGCAGTGAGGCAGGCTACGAGCAGTACTTC.

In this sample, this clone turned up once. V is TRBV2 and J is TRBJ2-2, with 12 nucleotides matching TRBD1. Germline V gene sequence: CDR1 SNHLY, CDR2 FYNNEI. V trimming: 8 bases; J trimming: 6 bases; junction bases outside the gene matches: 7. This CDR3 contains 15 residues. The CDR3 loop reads CASGGTGGLSGELFF. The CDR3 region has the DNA TGTGCCAGCGGCGGGACAGGGGGCCTTTCCGGGGAGCTGTTTTTT.